A selection of T cell receptor beta chains follows, all from one sample in a study of T cell responses to AZD1222 COVID-19 vaccine. The repertoire was sequenced with immunoSEQ multiplex PCR; TCRdb's copy has only in-frame clones and lacks some. The profile shows 100,000 to 150,000 clones, around nine tenths of them singletons. The sample in question was peripheral blood, obtained on day 0 of MenACWY control vaccination. The receptors were sampled from an adult in good health. CDR3s include the opening cysteine and the closing phenylalanine or tryptophan. The order of the fields is V gene, J gene, CDR3 protein.

TRBV5-6	TRBJ1-1	CASSSPYRDSDTEAFF
TRBV29-1	TRBJ2-5	CSVFGGGVETQYF
TRBV10-3	TRBJ2-3	CAIRWGLAGGQVGDTQYF
TRBV7-2	TRBJ1-2	CASSPRTGIYGYTF
TRBV19	TRBJ1-1	CASRPDRVGAEAFF
TRBV7-8	TRBJ1-2	CASSLWGSSRQFVGYTF
TRBV2	TRBJ1-2	CASSEGTGVAGYTF
TRBV11-1	TRBJ1-1	CASSLVKGTEAFF
TRBV11-2	TRBJ2-7	CASSPRSGGAVYEQYF
TRBV3-1/TRBV3-2	TRBJ1-5	CASSQDSGQPQHF
TRBV12-3/TRBV12-4	TRBJ2-7	CASSLEGYEQYF
TRBV23-1	TRBJ2-7	CAIPGTVSYEQYF
TRBV24-1	TRBJ2-1	CATMTSGGRDEQFF
TRBV2	TRBJ1-2	CASTPGPSNYGYTF
TRBV10-3	TRBJ2-2	CAITGGTGELFF
TRBV19	TRBJ2-5	CASMLTSGPKETQYF
TRBV5-1	TRBJ2-1	CARTDRGGHNEQFF
TRBV27	TRBJ1-2	CASRRTGNGFYTF
TRBV3-1/TRBV3-2	TRBJ2-2	CASSHRAGGNTGELFF
TRBV10-3	TRBJ2-7	CAISELGQGASYEQYF
TRBV6-7	TRBJ1-6	CAIQSSLRGLGSYNSPLHF
TRBV11-3	TRBJ1-1	CASSPPPIGTEAFF
TRBV11-2	TRBJ2-5	CASSSRRPGETQYF
TRBV5-1	TRBJ1-4	CASSLSGHPSEKLFF
TRBV29-1	TRBJ1-1	CSVEGRANTEAFF
TRBV2	TRBJ2-2	CASSGGLTGELFF
TRBV6-4	TRBJ2-5	CASSDSSGNSPQYF
TRBV27	TRBJ2-7	CASSLSMGQYEQYF
TRBV3-1/TRBV3-2	TRBJ1-4	CASSRDTKGGGIEKLFF
TRBV5-4	TRBJ2-7	CASSQSRGEQYF
TRBV7-2	TRBJ1-2	CASSLMVGGEGYTF
TRBV6-2/TRBV6-3	TRBJ2-7	CASIPGQGYEQYF
TRBV5-1	TRBJ2-2	CASSYTQGSLNTGELFF
TRBV5-1	TRBJ2-2	CASSKTSATNTGELFF
TRBV5-7	TRBJ1-2	CASSLAIKTGGFTF
TRBV18	TRBJ1-6	CASSPTGKGMAPLHF
TRBV19	TRBJ1-1	CASRPLGGAGNTEAFF
TRBV5-3	TRBJ2-3	CARSKDRCTDTQYF
TRBV3-1/TRBV3-2	TRBJ1-1	CASSQDRWGEAFF
TRBV29-1	TRBJ1-2	CSVDAGGLYGYTF
TRBV5-6	TRBJ1-1	CASTSLSLYGKDTEAFF
TRBV4-1	TRBJ1-2	CASSQDLNSGQAFYGYTF
TRBV7-7	TRBJ2-2	CASSSGTGELFF
TRBV6-5	TRBJ2-7	CASSTRTGSYEQYF
TRBV6-5	TRBJ2-3	CASSIRQEATDTQYF
TRBV29-1	TRBJ1-1	CSVGQTRNTEAFF
TRBV6-1	TRBJ2-7	CASSEANRAVEQYF
TRBV11-3	TRBJ2-2	CASSFGPTQGGELFF
TRBV11-3	TRBJ2-2	CASSLTGGGTGELFF
TRBV21-1	TRBJ2-7	CASSKPQNRYEQYF
TRBV29-1	TRBJ2-1	CSPKSSYNEQFF
TRBV25-1	TRBJ1-3	CASSAGTVGHTIYF
TRBV6-6	TRBJ2-7	CASSRIKPGQGSYEQYF
TRBV2	TRBJ1-4	CASASPPGNQGIEKLFF